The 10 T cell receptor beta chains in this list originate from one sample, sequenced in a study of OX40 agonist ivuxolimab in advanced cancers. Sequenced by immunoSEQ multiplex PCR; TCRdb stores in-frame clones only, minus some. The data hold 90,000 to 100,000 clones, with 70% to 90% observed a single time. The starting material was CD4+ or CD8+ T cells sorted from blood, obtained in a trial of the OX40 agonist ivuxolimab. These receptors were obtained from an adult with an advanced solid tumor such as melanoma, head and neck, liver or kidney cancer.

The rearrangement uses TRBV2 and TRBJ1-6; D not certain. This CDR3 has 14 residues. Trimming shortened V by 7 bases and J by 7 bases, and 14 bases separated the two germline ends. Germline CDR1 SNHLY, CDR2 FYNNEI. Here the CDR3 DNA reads TGTGCCAGCACGGGAACAGTGCAGAATTCACCCCTCCACTTT. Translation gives CASTGTVQNSPLHF.

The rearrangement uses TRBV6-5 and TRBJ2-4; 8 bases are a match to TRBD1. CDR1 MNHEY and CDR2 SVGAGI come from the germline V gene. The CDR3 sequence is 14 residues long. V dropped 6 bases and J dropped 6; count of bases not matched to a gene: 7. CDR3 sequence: CASSPGTGRNIQYF. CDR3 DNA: TGTGCCAGCAGCCCGGGGACAGGCCGAAACATTCAGTACTTC.

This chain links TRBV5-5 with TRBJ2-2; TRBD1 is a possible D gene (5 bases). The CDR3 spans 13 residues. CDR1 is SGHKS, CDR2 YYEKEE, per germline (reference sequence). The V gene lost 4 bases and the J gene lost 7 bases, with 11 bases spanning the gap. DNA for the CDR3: TGTGCCAGCAGCACGCCAGGGTTCGGGGAGCTGTTTTTT. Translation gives CASSTPGFGELFF.

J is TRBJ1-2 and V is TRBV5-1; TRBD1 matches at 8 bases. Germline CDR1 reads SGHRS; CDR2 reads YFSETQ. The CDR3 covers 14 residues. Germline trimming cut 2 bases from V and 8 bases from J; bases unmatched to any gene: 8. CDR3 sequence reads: CASSFLDRAKGYTF. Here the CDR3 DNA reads TGCGCCAGCAGCTTTCTGGACAGGGCCAAAGGCTACACCTTC.

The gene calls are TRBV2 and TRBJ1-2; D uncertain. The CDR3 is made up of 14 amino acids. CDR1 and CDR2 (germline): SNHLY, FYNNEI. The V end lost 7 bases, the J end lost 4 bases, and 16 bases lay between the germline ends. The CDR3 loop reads CASTQSGIGYGYTF. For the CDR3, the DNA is TGTGCCAGCACACAATCGGGGATTGGCTATGGCTACACCTTC.

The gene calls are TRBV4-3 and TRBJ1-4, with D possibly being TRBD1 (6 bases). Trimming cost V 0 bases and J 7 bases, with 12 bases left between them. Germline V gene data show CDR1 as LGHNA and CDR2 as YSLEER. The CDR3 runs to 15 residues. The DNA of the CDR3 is TGCGCCAGCAGCCAAGAAACAGGGCGGGGTGAAAAACTGTTTTTT. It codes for CASSQETGRGEKLFF.

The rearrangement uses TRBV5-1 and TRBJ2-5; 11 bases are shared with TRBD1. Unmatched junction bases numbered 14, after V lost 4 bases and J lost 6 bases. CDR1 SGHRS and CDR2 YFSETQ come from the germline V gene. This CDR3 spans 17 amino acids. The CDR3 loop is CASSPGYMGQGEKTQYF. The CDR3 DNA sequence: TGCGCCAGCAGCCCGGGATATATGGGACAGGGGGAGAAGACCCAGTACTTC.

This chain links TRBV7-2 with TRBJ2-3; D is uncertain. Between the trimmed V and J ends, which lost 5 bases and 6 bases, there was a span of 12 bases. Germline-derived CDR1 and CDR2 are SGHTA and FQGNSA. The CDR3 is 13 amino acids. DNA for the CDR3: TGTGCCAGCAGCACCCCTGGAGATGATACGCAGTATTTT. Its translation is CASSTPGDDTQYF.

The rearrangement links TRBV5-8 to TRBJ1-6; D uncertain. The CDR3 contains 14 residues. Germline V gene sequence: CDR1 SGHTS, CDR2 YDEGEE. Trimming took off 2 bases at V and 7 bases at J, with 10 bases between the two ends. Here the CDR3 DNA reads TGTGCCAGCAGCTTTAATATGGGAAATTCACCCCTCCACTTT. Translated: CASSFNMGNSPLHF.

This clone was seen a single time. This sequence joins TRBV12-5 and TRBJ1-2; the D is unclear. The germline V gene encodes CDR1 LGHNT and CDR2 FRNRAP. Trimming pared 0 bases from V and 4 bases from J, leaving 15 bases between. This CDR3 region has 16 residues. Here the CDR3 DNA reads TGTGCTAGTGGTTTGGTACCCAACCTAGGTAGCTATGGCTACACCTTC. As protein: CASGLVPNLGSYGYTF.